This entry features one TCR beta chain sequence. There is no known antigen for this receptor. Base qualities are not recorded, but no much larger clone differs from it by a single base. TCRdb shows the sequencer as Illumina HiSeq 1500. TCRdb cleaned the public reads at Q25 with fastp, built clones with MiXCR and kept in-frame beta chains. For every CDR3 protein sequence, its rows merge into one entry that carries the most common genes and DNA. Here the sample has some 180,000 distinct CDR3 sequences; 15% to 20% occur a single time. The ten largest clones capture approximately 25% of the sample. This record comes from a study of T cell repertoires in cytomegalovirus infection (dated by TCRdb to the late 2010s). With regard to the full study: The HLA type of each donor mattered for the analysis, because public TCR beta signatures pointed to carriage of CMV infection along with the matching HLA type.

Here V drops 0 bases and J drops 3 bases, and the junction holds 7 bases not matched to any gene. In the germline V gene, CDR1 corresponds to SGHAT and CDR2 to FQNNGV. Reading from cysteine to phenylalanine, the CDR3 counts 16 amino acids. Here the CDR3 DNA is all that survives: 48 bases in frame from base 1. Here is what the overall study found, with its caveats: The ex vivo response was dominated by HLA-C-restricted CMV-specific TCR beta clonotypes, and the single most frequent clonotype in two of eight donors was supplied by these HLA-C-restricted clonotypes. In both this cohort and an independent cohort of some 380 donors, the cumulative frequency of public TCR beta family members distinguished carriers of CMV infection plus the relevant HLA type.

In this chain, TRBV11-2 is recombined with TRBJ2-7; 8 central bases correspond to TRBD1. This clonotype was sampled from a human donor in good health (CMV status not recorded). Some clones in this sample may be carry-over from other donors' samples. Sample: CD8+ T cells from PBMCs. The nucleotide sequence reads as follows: TGTGCCAGCAGCTTAGACCCGACAGGGGTTCACTACGAGCAGTACTTC. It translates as CASSLDPTGVHYEQYF.